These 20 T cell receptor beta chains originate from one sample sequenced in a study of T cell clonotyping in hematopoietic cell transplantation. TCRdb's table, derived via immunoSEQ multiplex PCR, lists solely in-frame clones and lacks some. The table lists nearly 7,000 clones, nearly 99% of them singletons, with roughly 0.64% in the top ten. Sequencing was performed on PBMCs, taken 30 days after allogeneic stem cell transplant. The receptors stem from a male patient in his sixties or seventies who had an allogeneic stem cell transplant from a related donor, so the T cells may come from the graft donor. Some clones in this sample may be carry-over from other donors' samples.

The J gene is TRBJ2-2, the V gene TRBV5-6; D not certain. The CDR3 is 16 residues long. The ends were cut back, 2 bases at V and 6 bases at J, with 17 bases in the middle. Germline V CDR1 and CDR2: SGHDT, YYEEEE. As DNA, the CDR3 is TGTGCCAGCAGCTTTGGCGCTGGCAGCGAGGCCGGGGAGCTGTTTTTT. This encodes CASSFGAGSEAGELFF.

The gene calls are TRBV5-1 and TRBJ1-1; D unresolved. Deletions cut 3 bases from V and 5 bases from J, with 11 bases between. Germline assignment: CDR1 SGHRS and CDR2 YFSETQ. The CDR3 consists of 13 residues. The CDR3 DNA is TGCGCCAGCAGCTGGGCGCTGGGAACTGAAGCTTTCTTT. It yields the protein CASSWALGTEAFF.

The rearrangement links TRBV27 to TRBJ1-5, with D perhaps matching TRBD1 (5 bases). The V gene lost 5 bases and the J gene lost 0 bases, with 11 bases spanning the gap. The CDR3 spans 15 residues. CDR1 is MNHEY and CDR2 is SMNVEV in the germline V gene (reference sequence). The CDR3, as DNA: TGTGCCAGCAGTCCGGGGGACGGTAGCAATCAGCCCCAGCATTTT. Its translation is CASSPGDGSNQPQHF.

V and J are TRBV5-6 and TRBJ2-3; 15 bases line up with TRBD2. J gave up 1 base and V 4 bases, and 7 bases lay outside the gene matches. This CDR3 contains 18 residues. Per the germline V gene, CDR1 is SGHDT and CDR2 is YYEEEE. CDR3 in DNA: TGTGCCAGCAGCCCTGGACTAGCGGGGGGGCAGGGCACAGATACGCAGTATTTT. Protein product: CASSPGLAGGQGTDTQYF. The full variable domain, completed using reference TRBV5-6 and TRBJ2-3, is DAGVTQSPTHLIKTRGQQVTLRCSPKSGHDTVSWYQQALGQGPQFIFQYYEEEERQRGNFPDRFSGHQFPNYSSELNVNALLLGDSALYLCASSPGLAGGQGTDTQYFGPGTRLTVL.

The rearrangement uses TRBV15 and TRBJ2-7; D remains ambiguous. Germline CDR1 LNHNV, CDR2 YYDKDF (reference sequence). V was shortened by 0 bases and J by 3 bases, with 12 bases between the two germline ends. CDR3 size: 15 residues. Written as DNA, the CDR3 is TGTGCCACCAGCAGAGAGCTAGGGATGGACTACGAGCAGTACTTC. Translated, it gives CATSRELGMDYEQYF.

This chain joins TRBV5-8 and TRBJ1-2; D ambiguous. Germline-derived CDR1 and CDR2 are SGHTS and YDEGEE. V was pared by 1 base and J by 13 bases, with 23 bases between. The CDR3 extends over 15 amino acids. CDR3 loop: CASSLRDRRSPLLTF. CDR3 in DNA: TGTGCCAGCAGCTTGCGGGATCGTCGGAGCCCGTTACTCACCTTC.

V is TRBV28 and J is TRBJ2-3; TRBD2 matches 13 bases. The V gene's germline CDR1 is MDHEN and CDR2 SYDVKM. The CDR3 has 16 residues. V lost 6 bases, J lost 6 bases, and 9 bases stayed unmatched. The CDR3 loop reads CASSALAGGSRDTQYF. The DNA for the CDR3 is TGTGCCAGCAGCGCACTAGCGGGGGGGTCGCGTGATACGCAGTATTTT.

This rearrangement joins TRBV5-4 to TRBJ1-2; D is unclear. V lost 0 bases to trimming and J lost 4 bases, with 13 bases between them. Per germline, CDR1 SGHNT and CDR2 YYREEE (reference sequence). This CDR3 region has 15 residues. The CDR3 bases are TGTGCCAGCAGCTTGGATTCCGGACTCGGCTATGGCTACACCTTC. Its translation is CASSLDSGLGYGYTF.

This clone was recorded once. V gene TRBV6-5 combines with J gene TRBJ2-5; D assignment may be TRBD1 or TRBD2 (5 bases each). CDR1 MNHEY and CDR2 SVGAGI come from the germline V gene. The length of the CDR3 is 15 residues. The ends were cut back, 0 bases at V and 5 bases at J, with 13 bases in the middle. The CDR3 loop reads CASSYSRGWLETQYF. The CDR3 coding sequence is TGTGCCAGCAGTTACTCGAGGGGATGGTTGGAGACCCAGTACTTC.

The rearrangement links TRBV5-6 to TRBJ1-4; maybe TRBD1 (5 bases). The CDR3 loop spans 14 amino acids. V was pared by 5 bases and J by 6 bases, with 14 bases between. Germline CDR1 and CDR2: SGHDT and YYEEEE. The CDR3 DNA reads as TGTGCCAGCAGTGTGGGGGGGGAAGATGAAAAACTGTTTTTT. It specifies CASSVGGEDEKLFF.

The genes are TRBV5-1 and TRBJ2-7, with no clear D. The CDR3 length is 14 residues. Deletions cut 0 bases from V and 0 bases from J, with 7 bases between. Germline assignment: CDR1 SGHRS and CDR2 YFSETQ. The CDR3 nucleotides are TGCGCCAGCAGCTTGGCAGGTTCCTCCTACGAGCAGTACTTC. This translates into CASSLAGSSYEQYF.

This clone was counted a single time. The CDR3 protein is CASSLGAGVVGGRNEAFF. The CDR3 nucleotides read TGTGCCAGCAGTTTAGGGGCCGGAGTGGTGGGGGGACGTAATGAAGCTTTCTTT. V gene TRBV28 combines with J gene TRBJ1-1; D may be TRBD1 (5 bases). Germline-derived CDR1 and CDR2 are MDHEN and SYDVKM. Between the trimmed V and J ends, which lost 2 bases and 7 bases, there was a span of 26 bases. This CDR3 has 18 amino acids.

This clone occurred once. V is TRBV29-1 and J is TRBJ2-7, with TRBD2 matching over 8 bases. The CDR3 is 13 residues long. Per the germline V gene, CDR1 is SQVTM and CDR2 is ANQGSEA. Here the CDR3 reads CSATGTSSYEQYF. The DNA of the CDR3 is TGCAGTGCTACAGGGACTAGCTCCTACGAGCAGTACTTC.

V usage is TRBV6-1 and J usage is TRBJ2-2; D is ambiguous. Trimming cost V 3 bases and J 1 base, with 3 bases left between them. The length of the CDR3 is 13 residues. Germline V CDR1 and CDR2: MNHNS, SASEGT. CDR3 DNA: TGTGCCAGCAGTGACTGGAACACCGGGGAGCTGTTTTTT. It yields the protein CASSDWNTGELFF.

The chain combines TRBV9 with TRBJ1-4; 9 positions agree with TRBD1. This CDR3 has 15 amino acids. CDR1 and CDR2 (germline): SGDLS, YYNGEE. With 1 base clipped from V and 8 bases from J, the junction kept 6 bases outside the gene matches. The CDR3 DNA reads TGTGCCAGCAGCGTACAGGGACAGGGTGGGGAAAAACTGTTTTTT. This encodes CASSVQGQGGEKLFF. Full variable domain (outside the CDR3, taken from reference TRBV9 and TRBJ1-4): DSGVTQTPKHLITATGQRVTLRCSPRSGDLSVYWYQQSLDQGLQFLIQYYNGEERAKGNILERFSAQQFPDLHSELNLSSLELGDSALYFCASSVQGQGGEKLFFGSGTQLSVL.

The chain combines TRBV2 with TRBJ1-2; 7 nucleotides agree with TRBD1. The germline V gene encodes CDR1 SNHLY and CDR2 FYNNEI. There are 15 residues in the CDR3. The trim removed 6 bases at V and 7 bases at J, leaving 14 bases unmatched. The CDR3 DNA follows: TGTGCCAGCAGCCCCATCTCAGGGGGTAATGTTGGCTACACCTTC. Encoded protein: CASSPISGGNVGYTF.

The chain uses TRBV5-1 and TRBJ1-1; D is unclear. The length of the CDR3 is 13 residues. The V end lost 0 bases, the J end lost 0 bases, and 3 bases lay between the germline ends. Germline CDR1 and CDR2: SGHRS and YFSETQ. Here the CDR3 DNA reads TGCGCCAGCAGCTTGGCCGTGAACACTGAAGCTTTCTTT. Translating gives CASSLAVNTEAFF.

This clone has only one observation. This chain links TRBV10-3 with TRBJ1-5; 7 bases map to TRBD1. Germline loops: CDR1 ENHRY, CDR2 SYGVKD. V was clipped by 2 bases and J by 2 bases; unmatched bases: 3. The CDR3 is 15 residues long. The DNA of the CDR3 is TGTGCCATCAGTGAGCCAGGGACAGGCAATCAGCCCCAGCATTTT. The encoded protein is CAISEPGTGNQPQHF.

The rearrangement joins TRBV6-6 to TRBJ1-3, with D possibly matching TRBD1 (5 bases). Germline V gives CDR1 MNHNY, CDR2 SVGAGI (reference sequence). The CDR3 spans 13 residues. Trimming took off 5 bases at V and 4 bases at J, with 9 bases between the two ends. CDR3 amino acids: CASSPGQGNTIYF. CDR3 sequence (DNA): TGTGCCAGCAGTCCAGGACAAGGAAACACCATATATTTT.

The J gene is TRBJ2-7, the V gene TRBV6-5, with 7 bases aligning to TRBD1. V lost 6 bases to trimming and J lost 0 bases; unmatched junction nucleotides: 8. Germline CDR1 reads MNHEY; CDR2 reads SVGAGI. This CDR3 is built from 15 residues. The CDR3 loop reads CASRPRQGFSYEQYF. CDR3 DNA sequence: TGTGCCAGCAGGCCCCGACAGGGTTTCTCCTACGAGCAGTACTTC.